Following are 13 T cell receptor beta chains from one sample sequenced in a study of breast tumors, draining lymph nodes, adjacent tissues. TCRdb reprocessed the multiplex PCR reads with MiXCR, giving one entry per CDR3 protein. The sample includes more than 80,000 distinct CDR3 sequences, about 29% of them seen just once. The lymph nodes were axillary draining lymph nodes from breast cancer patients. The sample was axillary lymph node tissue. These receptors all stem from a female donor with breast cancer. Some clones in this sample may be carry-over from other donors' samples.

This clonotype appeared many times. This rearrangement joins TRBV10-3 to TRBJ1-3; 7 positions agree with TRBD1. J was trimmed by 0 bases and V by 4 bases; bases with no gene match: 3. Germline V gives CDR1 ENHRY, CDR2 SYGVKD. This CDR3 comprises 15 residues. CDR3 DNA: TGTGCCATCAGTGGACAGGGCCCCTCTGGAAACACCATATATTTT. Protein sequence: CAISGQGPSGNTIYF.

In this sample, this clonotype turned up many times. V and J are TRBV20-1 and TRBJ2-7; the match to TRBD2 covers 16 bases. The CDR3 runs to 15 residues. Germline loops: CDR1 DFQATT, CDR2 SNEGSKA (reference sequence). The V gene end was trimmed by 6 bases and the J gene end by 2 bases; junction bases not matched to a gene: 4. Here the CDR3 reads CSAGTSGRAAYEQYF. CDR3 bases: TGCAGTGCCGGGACTAGCGGGAGGGCTGCCTACGAGCAGTACTTC.

The sample holds many counts of this clonotype. The chain carries TRBV9 and TRBJ2-2; 7 bases line up with TRBD1. Germline CDR1 reads SGDLS; CDR2 reads YYNGEE. The J segment lost 5 bases and the V segment lost 1 base, leaving 11 bases of the junction unmatched. The CDR3 loop spans 17 amino acids. As DNA, the CDR3 is TGTGCCAGCAGCGTATTCGGCCAGGGGGTTTTTACCGGGGAGCTGTTTTTT. Amino acids: CASSVFGQGVFTGELFF.

Comment on this clonotype: The junction differs from germline at one of its ends, possibly a read error. The chain employs TRBV20-1 and TRBJ2-3; weak D call: TRBD2 (7 bases). Germline V gene sequence: CDR1 DFQATT, CDR2 SNEGSKA (reference sequence). The CDR3 covers 15 residues. The CDR3 DNA reads as TGCAGTGCTGGGTTTGCGGGGGCTAGCACAGATGCGCAGTATTTT. Amino acid sequence: CSAGFAGASTDAQYF.

There are a few counts of this clonotype. A much larger clonotype is one base distant, so this may be a read error. The V and J genes are TRBV5-4 and TRBJ2-1, with D perhaps matching TRBD2 (6 bases). The length of the CDR3 is 16 residues. Germline lookup yields CDR1 SGHNT and CDR2 YYREEE (reference sequence). The V and J ends lost 0 bases and 5 bases respectively, with 15 bases between them. The CDR3 bases are TGTGCCAGCAGCTTGGTCCGGAGGGCAACTAACAATGAGCAGTTCTTC. Its protein product is CASSLVRRATNNEQFF.

This clonotype was seen ten or more times. The V and J genes are TRBV27 and TRBJ2-1; a possible D gene is TRBD2 (5 bases). V was shortened by 6 bases and J by 0 bases, with 9 bases between the two germline ends. The V gene's germline CDR1 is MNHEY and CDR2 SMNVEV (reference sequence). This CDR3 region has 14 residues. The CDR3 DNA is TGTGCCAGCAGAGTAGCGAGCTCCTACAATGAGCAGTTCTTC. Translated, it gives CASRVASSYNEQFF.

This clonotype was observed at least ten times. This sequence joins TRBV10-2 and TRBJ2-7; either TRBD1 or TRBD2 may supply D (6 bases each). Trimming cost V 6 bases and J 3 bases, with 12 bases left between them. The CDR3 has 13 residues. The germline V gene encodes CDR1 WSHSY and CDR2 SAAADI. Here the CDR3 reads CASRAGEDYEQYF. CDR3 coding DNA: TGCGCCAGCAGGGCAGGGGAGGACTACGAGCAGTACTTC.

The chain combines TRBV7-3 with TRBJ2-1; tentatively, D is TRBD2 (5 bases). CDR3 size: 17 residues. Trimming removed 0 bases from V and 2 bases from J, with 14 bases in between. Germline-derived CDR1 and CDR2 are SGHTA and FQGTGA. Here the CDR3 DNA reads TGTGCCAGCAGCTTAACGCCGGCTAGCCGAGCCTACAATGAGCAGTTCTTC. Its translation is CASSLTPASRAYNEQFF. Based on the CDR3 plus reference TRBV7-3 and TRBJ2-1, the full variable domain is GAGVSQTPSNKVTEKGKYVELRCDPISGHTALYWYRQSLGQGPEFLIYFQGTGAADDSGLPNDRFFAVRPEGSVSTLKIQRTERGDSAVYLCASSLTPASRAYNEQFFGPGTRLTVL.

Points on this clonotype: A much larger clonotype is one base distant, so this may be a read error. CDR3 in DNA: TGTGCCAGCAGCTTACCCGGGACAAAAGAGACCCAGTACTTC. Encoded protein: CASSLPGTKETQYF. V is TRBV13 and J is TRBJ2-5, with D possibly being TRBD1 (6 bases). V shed 2 bases and J shed 3 bases, with 10 bases lying between them. The CDR3 totals 14 residues. CDR1 is PRHDT and CDR2 is FYEKMQ in the germline V gene (reference sequence). The variable domain in full, completed from reference TRBV13 and TRBJ2-5, reads AAGVIQSPRHLIKEKRETATLKCYPIPRHDTVYWYQQGPGQDPQFLISFYEKMQSDKGSIPDRFSAQQFSDYHSELNMSSLELGDSALYFCASSLPGTKETQYFGPGTRLLVL.

This clonotype was counted at least ten times. The chain carries TRBV5-1 and TRBJ1-5; unclear D gene. Germline V lookup: CDR1 SGHRS, CDR2 YFSETQ. V was trimmed by 4 bases and J by 2 bases, leaving 16 bases between them. The CDR3 runs 16 residues. As DNA, the CDR3 is TGCGCCAGCAGCCCCGGAACTGGACTCCGCAATCAGCCCCAGCATTTT. This gives the protein CASSPGTGLRNQPQHF.

The chain links TRBV7-6 to TRBJ2-5, with 7 bases identical to TRBD1. The CDR3 totals 12 residues. Germline-derived CDR1 and CDR2 are SGHVS and FNYEAQ. With 11 bases clipped from V and 5 bases from J, the junction kept 8 bases outside the gene matches. The chain's CDR3 is CALGQTQETQYF. The CDR3 DNA reads TGTGCCCTGGGACAGACACAGGAGACCCAGTACTTC.

This clonotype was recorded at least ten times. The chain is built from TRBV7-2 and TRBJ2-1, with 8 positions matching TRBD2. CDR3 length equals 15 residues. V dropped 5 bases and J dropped 2; count of bases not matched to a gene: 5. The germline gives CDR1 SGHTA, CDR2 FQGNSA. CDR3 sequence reads: CASSITGGPYNEQFF. The CDR3 DNA sequence: TGTGCCAGCAGCATCACGGGGGGGCCCTACAATGAGCAGTTCTTC.

This clonotype was observed many times. The chain carries TRBV18 and TRBJ1-3; D gene ambiguous. The CDR3 has 14 residues. The germline V gene has CDR1 KGHSH and CDR2 LQKENI. Trimming left V 3 bases short and J 6 bases short, with 12 bases between. The CDR3 sequence is CASSPDLGLNTIYF. CDR3 nucleotide sequence: TGTGCCAGCTCACCGGATCTGGGTCTAAACACCATATATTTT. Full variable domain (rest looked up from reference TRBV18 and TRBJ1-3): NAGVMQNPRHLVRRRGQEARLRCSPMKGHSHVYWYRQLPEEGLKFMVYLQKENIIDESGMPKERFSAEFPKEGPSILRIQQVVRGDSAAYFCASSPDLGLNTIYFGEGSWLTVV.